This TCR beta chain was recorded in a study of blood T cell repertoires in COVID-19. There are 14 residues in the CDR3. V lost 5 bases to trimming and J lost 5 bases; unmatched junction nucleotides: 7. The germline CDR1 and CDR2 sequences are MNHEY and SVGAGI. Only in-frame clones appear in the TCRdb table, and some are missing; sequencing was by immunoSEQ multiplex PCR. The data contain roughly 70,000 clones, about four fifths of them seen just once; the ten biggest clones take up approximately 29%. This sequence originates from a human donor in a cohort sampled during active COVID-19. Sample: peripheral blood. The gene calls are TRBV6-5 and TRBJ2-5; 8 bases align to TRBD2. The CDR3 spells CASSTRRGGETQYF. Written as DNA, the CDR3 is TGTGCCAGCAGTACCCGCCGGGGGGGCGAGACCCAGTACTTC.